This record covers a single T cell receptor (beta chain). Every one of the donors was a Caucasian adult that lived in Nashville, Tennessee. Partitioning of CD4+ cells yielded a CD45RA+ naive subset and a CD45RA-negative memory subset. The entry originates in a study of shared clonotypes between healthy human individuals. Repertoires were generated with immunoSEQ multiplex PCR, while TCRdb's copy carries only in-frame clones and drops some. The data show 550,000 to 850,000 clones, 72% seen once. Germline values: CDR1 MNHEY, CDR2 SMNVEV (reference sequence). CDR3 length: 11 residues. Trimming pared 4 bases from V and 2 bases from J, leaving 3 bases between.

The sequencing sample was made of memory CD4+ T cells sorted from blood. Subset noted: CD45RA-negative fraction. The origin of this receptor is a woman aged 30 to 39 in good health. The chain is built from TRBV27 and TRBJ2-7, with D uncertain. The CDR3 protein is CASSSPYEQYF. In DNA form, the CDR3 reads TGTGCCAGCAGTTCCCCCTACGAGCAGTACTTC.